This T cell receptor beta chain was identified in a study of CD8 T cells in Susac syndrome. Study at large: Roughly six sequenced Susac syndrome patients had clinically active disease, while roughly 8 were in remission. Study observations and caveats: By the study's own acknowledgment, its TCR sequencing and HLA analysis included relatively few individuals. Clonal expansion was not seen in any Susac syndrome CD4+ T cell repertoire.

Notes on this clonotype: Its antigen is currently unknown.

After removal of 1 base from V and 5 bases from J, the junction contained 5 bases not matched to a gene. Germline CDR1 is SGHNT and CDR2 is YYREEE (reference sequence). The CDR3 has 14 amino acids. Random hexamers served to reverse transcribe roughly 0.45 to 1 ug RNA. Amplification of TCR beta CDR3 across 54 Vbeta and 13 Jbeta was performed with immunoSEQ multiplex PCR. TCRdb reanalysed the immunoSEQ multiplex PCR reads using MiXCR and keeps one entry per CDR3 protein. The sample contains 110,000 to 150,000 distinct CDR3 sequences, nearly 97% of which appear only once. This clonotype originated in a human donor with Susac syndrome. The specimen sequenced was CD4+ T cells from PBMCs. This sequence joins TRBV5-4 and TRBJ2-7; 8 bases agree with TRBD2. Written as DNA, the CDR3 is TGTGCCAGCAGCTTGACCCGGGGGGGCCACGAGCAGTACTTC. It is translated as CASSLTRGGHEQYF.